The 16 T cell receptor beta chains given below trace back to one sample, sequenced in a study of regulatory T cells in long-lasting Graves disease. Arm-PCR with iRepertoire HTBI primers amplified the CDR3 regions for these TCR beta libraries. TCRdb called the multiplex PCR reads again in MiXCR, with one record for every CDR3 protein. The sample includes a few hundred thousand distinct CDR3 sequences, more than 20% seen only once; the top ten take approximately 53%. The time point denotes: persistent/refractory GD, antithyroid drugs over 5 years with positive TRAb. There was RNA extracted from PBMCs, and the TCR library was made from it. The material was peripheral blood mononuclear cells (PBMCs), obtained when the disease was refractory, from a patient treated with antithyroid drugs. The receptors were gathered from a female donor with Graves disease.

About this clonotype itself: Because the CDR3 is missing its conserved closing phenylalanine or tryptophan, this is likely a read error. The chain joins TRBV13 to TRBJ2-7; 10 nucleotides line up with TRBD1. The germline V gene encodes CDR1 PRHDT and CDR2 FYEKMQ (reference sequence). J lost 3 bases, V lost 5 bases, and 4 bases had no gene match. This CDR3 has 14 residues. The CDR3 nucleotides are TGTGCCAGCAGCCCTGGACAGGGGGTCTACGAGCAGTACCTC. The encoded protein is CASSPGQGVYEQYL.

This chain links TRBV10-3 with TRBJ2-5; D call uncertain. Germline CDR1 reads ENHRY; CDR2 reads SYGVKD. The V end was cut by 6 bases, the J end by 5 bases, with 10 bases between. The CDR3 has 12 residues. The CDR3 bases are TGTGCCATCAGGACCACGAGCGAGACCCAGTACTTC. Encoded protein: CAIRTTSETQYF.

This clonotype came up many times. CDR3 protein: CASSIQGRSGTEAFF. Here the CDR3 DNA reads TGTGCCAGCAGCATTCAGGGGCGTAGTGGCACTGAAGCTTTCTTT. This sequence joins TRBV7-2 and TRBJ1-1; tentatively, D is TRBD1 (6 bases). The CDR3 has 15 amino acids. CDR1 and CDR2 from the germline V gene are SGHTA and FQGNSA. Trimming pared 5 bases from V and 4 bases from J, leaving 17 bases between.

This CDR3 reads CSANAGRETQYF. In DNA, the CDR3 is TGCAGTGCTAACGCGGGGAGGGAGACCCAGTACTTC. The chain uses TRBV20-1 and TRBJ2-5; D is perhaps TRBD2 (6 bases). The CDR3 has 12 amino acids. Looked up from germline, CDR1 is DFQATT and CDR2 is SNEGSKA (reference sequence). The V end was cut by 4 bases, the J end by 5 bases, with 11 bases between.

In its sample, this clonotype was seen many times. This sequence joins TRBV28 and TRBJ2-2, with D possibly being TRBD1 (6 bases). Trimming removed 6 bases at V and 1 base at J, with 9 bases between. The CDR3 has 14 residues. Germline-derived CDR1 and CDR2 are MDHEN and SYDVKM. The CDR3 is CASRVTGNTGELFF. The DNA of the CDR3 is TGTGCCAGCAGGGTGACAGGGAACACCGGGGAGCTGTTTTTT.

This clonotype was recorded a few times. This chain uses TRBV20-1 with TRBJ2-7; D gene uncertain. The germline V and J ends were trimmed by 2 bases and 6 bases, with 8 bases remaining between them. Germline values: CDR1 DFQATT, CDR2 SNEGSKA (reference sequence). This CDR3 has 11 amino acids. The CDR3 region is CSARRGGEQYF. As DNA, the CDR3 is TGCAGTGCTAGAAGAGGCGGCGAGCAGTACTTC.

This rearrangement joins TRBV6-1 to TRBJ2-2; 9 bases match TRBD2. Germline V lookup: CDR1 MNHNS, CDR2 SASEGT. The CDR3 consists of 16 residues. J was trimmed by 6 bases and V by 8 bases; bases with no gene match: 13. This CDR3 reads CASRGIAGVFAGELFF. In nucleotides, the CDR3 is TGTGCCAGCCGGGGAATAGCGGGAGTTTTCGCCGGGGAGCTGTTTTTT.

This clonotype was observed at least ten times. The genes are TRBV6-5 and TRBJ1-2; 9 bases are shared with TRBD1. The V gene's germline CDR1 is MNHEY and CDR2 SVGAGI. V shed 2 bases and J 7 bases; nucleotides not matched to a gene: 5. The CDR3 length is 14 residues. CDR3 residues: CASSYNTGGRGYTF. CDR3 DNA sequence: TGTGCCAGCAGTTACAATACAGGGGGCCGTGGCTACACCTTC.

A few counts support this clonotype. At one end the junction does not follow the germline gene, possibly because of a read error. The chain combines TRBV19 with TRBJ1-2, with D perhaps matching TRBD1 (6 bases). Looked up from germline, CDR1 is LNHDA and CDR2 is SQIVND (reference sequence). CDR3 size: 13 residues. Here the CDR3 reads CASSTQGHGEEIF. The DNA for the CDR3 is TGTGCCAGTAGTACACAGGGACACGGGGAGGAAATTTTC.

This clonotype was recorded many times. CDR3 nucleotides: TGTGCCAGCAGTTACTACGGAGGGACCGGGACTCGAGAGACCCAGTACTTC. The encoded protein is CASSYYGGTGTRETQYF. The chain uses TRBV6-5 and TRBJ2-5; D might be TRBD2 (6 bases). The germline V gene has CDR1 MNHEY and CDR2 SVGAGI. Trimming left V 1 base short and J 4 bases short, with 19 bases between. The CDR3 contains 17 residues.

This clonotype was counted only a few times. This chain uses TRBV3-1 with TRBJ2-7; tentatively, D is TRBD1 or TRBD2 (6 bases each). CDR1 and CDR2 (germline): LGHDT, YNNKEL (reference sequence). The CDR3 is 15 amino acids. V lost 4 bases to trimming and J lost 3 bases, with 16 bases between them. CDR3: CASSRGAAGFYEQYF. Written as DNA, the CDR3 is TGTGCCAGCAGCCGGGGGGCAGCTGGTTTCTACGAGCAGTACTTC.

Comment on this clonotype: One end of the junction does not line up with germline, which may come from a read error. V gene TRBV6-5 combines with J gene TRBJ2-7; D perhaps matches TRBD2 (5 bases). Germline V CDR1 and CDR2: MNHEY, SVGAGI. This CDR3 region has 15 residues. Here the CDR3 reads CASSYNRGLTYERYF. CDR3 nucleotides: TGTGCCAGCAGTTACAATCGAGGGTTGACCTACGAGCGGTACTTC.

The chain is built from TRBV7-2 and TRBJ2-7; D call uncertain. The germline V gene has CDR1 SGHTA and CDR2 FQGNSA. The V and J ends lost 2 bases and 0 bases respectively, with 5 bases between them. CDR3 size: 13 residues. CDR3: CASSLWLSYEQYF. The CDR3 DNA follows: TGTGCCAGCAGCTTATGGCTCTCCTACGAGCAGTACTTC.

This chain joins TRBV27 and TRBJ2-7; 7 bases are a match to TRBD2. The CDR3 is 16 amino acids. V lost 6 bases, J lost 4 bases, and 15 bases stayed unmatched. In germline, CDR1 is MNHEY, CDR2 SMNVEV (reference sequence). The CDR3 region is CASRSPPAGVGYEQYF. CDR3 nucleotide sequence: TGTGCCAGCAGGTCCCCCCCGGCGGGAGTTGGTTACGAGCAGTACTTC.

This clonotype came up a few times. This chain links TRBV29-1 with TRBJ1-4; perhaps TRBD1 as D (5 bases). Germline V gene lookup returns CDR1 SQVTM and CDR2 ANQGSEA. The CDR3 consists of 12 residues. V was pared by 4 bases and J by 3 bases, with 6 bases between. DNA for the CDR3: TGCAGCGTTGGACAGCCTAATGAAAAACTGTTTTTT. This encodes CSVGQPNEKLFF. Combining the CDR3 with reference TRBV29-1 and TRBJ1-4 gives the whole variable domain SAVISQKPSRDICQRGTSLTIQCQVDSQVTMMFWYRQQPGQSLTLIATANQGSEATYESGFVIDKFPISRPNLTFSTLTVSNMSPEDSSIYLCSVGQPNEKLFFGSGTQLSVL.

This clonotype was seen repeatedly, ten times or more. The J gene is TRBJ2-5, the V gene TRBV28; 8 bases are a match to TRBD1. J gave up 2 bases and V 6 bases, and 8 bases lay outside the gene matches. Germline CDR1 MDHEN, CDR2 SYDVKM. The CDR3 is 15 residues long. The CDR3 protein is CASSLRDRYQETQYF. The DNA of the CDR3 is TGTGCCAGCAGCCTCCGGGACAGGTATCAAGAGACCCAGTACTTC. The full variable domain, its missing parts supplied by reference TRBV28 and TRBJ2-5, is DVKVTQSSRYLVKRTGEKVFLECVQDMDHENMFWYRQDPGLGLRLIYFSYDVKMKEKGDIPEGYSVSREKKERFSLILESASTNQTSMYLCASSLRDRYQETQYFGPGTRLLVL.